This T cell receptor beta chain appears in the sequencing data of a study of shared clonotypes between healthy human individuals. As concerns this clone: The antigen is unknown.

Here immunoSEQ multiplex PCR was the method, and the copy in TCRdb shows in-frame clones only, minus some. This table holds more than 900,000 clones, around three quarters found once. General observations from the study: Expectations were that clonotype sharing among donors would be affected by sequencing depth. Estimated clonotype richness was generally higher in naive than memory subsets.

Both subsets, CD45RA+ naive and CD45RA-negative memory, were split from the CD4+ cells. Sequenced input: memory CD4+ T cells from PBMCs. Noted subset: CD45RA-negative fraction. The receptor's source is a man younger than 30 in good health. Some clones in this sample may be carry-over from other donors' samples.

CDR3 DNA sequence: TGTGCCTGGAGTGTAGGGGCAGTGGTGGAGCAGTACTTC. Amino acids: CAWSVGAVVEQYF. The J gene is TRBJ2-7, the V gene TRBV30; D is perhaps TRBD1 (5 bases). Germline assignment: CDR1 GTSNPN and CDR2 SVGIG (reference sequence). The CDR3 is made up of 13 amino acids. Trimming removed 0 bases from V and 7 bases from J, with 13 bases in between.